The clone carrying this T cell receptor (beta chain) was detected a few times. Its matching antigen is unknown. The use of a sample-barcoded 5' primer and a J-beta primer mix characterized a second PCR of about 6 to 11 cycles. Researchers report that a template-switch adaptor with 12 random nucleotides tagged each cDNA molecule. The yield of each sample was at least 3 million CDR3-containing paired-end reads. MiXCR, run by TCRdb on the 5' RACE reads, gives a single entry per CDR3 protein. The data contain around 1,600,000 distinct CDR3 sequences, approximately 43% of them singletons. Isolating PBMCs gave at least 6.5 million of these cells per sample. Germline CDR1 reads DFQATT; CDR2 reads SNEGSKA (reference sequence). This CDR3 contains 15 residues. V dropped 5 bases and J dropped 0; count of bases not matched to a gene: 8. The data belong to a study of blood T cells in healthy people across ages. General study points: The CMV status of each donor remained undetermined, and this could have confounded shifts in expanded clonotypes.

Sequenced: blood. The clonotype comes from a woman in her late teens or twenties in good health. This chain links TRBV20-1 with TRBJ2-3, with TRBD2 matching 7 bases. CDR3 protein: CSAPGTTTSTDTQYF. Here the CDR3 DNA reads TGCAGTGCTCCAGGGACTACGACTAGCACAGATACGCAGTATTTT.